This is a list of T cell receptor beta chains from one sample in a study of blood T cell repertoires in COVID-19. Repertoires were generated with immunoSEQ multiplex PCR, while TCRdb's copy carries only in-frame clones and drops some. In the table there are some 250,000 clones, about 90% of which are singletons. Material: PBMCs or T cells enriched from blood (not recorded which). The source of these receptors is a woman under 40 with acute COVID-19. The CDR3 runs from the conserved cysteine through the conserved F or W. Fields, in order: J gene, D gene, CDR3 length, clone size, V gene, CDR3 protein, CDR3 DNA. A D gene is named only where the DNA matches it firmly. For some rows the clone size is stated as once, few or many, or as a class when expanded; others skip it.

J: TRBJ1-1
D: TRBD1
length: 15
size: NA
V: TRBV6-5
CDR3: CASTVGTDFNTEAFF
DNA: TGTGCCAGCACTGTAGGGACAGATTTCAACACTGAAGCTTTCTTT

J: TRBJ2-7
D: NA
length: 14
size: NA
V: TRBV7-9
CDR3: CASSTRAGFYEQYF
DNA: TGTGCCAGCAGCACCCGGGCGGGGTTCTACGAGCAGTACTTC

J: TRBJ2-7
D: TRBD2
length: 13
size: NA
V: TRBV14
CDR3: CARSDSGLYEQYF
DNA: TGTGCCAGGTCTGATAGCGGGCTCTACGAGCAGTACTTC

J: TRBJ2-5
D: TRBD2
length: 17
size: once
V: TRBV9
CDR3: CASSLGLAGSIPETQYF
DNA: TGTGCCAGCAGCCTGGGACTAGCGGGGTCTATCCCAGAGACCCAGTACTTC

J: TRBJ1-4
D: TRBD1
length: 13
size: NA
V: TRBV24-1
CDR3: CATGQGANEKLFF
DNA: TGTGCCACCGGACAGGGAGCTAATGAAAAACTGTTTTTT

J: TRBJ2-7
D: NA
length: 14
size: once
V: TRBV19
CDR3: CASSIMSSAYEQYF
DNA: TGTGCCAGTAGTATAATGTCCAGCGCCTACGAGCAGTACTTC

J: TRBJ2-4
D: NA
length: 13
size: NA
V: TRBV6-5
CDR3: CAVRGLAKNIQYF
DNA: TGTGCCGTCCGCGGGCTAGCCAAAAACATTCAGTACTTC

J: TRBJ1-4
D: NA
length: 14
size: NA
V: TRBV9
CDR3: CASSDRATNEKLFF
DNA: TGTGCCAGCAGCGACAGGGCAACTAATGAAAAACTGTTTTTT

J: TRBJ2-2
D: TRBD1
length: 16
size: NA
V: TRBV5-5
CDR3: CASSHITGENGGELFF
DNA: TGTGCCAGCAGCCACATAACAGGGGAGAACGGCGGGGAGCTGTTTTTT

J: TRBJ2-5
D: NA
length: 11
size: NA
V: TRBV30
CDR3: CAWSLGETQYF
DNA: TGTGCCTGGAGCCTAGGAGAGACCCAGTACTTC

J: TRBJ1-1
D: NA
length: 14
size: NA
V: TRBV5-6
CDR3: CASSWGPGDTEAFF
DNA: TGTGCCAGCAGCTGGGGTCCAGGGGACACTGAAGCTTTCTTT

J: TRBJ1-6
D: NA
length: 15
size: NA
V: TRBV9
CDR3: CASSVRGGDNSPLHF
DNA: TGTGCCAGCAGCGTCCGCGGCGGGGACAATTCACCCCTCCACTTT

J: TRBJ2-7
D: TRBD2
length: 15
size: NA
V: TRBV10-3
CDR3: CAIREGLAESYEQYF
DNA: TGTGCCATCAGGGAGGGACTAGCGGAGTCCTACGAGCAGTACTTC

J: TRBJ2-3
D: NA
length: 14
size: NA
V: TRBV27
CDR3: CASSWGRVTDTQYF
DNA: TGTGCCAGCAGTTGGGGCCGTGTCACAGATACGCAGTATTTT

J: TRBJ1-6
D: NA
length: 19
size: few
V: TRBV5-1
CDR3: CASSLGGSTTASYNSPLHF
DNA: TGCGCCAGCAGCTTGGGCGGGTCGACTACCGCTTCCTATAATTCACCCCTCCACTTT

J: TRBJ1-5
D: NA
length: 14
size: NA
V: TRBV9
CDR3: CASSVDFNNQPQHF
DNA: TGTGCCAGCAGCGTAGATTTCAACAATCAGCCCCAGCATTTT

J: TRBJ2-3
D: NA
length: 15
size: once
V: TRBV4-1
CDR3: CASSQWAGSTDTQYF
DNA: TGCGCCAGCAGCCAATGGGCCGGTAGCACAGATACGCAGTATTTT

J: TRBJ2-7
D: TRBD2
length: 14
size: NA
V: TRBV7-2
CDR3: CASSSSAGRREQYF
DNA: TGTGCCAGCAGCTCCTCAGCGGGGAGAAGGGAGCAGTACTTC

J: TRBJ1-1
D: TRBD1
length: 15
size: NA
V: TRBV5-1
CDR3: CASSLQGAVTAEAFF
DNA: TGCGCCAGCAGCTTACAGGGGGCGGTTACGGCTGAAGCTTTCTTT

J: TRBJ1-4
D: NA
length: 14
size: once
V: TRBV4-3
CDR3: CASSQDNRNEKLFF
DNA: TGCGCCAGCAGCCAAGATAATCGGAATGAAAAACTGTTTTTT

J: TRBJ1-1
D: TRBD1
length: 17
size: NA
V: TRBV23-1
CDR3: CASSQETGCCMNTEAFF
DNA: TGCGCCAGCAGTCAAGAGACAGGGTGTTGTATGAACACTGAAGCTTTCTTT

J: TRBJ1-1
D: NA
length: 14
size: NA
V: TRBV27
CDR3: CASSYGGGNTEAFF
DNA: TGTGCCAGCAGTTACGGTGGCGGGAACACTGAAGCTTTCTTT

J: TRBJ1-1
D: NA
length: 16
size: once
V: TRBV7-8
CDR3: CASSLSFGDIGGEAFF
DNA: TGTGCCAGCAGCTTAAGTTTTGGGGATATCGGGGGTGAAGCTTTCTTT

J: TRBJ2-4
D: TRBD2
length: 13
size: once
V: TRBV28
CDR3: CATLWEGSNIQYF
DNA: TGTGCCACCCTGTGGGAGGGGTCGAACATTCAGTACTTC

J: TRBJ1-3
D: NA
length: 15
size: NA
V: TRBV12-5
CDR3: CASGLVLNGGNTIYF
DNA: TGTGCTAGTGGTTTGGTACTAAACGGTGGAAACACCATATATTTT

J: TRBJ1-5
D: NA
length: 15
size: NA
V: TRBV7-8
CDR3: CASSLDGRANQPQHF
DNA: TGTGCCAGCAGCTTAGACGGCAGGGCTAATCAGCCCCAGCATTTT

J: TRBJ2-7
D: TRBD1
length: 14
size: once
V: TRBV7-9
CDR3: CASSLGQGAHEQYF
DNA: TGTGCCAGCAGCCTGGGACAGGGGGCCCACGAGCAGTACTTC

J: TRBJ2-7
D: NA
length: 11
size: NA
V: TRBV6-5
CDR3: CASSWRGEQYF
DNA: TGTGCCAGCAGTTGGAGAGGCGAGCAGTACTTC

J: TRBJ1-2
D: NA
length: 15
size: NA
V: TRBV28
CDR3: CASTLLQGSNYGYTF
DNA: TGTGCCAGCACCCTGCTGCAGGGTTCTAACTATGGCTACACCTTC

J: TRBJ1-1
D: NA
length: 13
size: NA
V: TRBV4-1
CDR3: CASSQERPTEAFF
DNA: TGCGCCAGCAGCCAAGAGAGGCCCACTGAAGCTTTCTTT

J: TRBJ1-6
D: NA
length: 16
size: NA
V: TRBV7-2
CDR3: CASSWLTDNYNSPLHF
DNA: TGTGCCAGCAGCTGGCTGACAGACAACTATAATTCACCCCTCCACTTT

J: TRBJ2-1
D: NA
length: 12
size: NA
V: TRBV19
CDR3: CASSLRYNEQFF
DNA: TGTGCCAGTAGTCTCCGGTACAATGAGCAGTTCTTC

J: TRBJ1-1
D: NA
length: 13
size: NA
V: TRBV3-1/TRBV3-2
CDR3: CASSQGQNTEAFF
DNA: TGTGCCAGCAGCCAAGGGCAGAACACTGAAGCTTTCTTT

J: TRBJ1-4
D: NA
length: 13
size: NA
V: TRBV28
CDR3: CAARRAVNEKLFF
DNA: TGTGCCGCCCGGAGGGCCGTAAATGAAAAACTGTTTTTT

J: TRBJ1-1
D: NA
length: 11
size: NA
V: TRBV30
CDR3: CAWSVGSGAFF
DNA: TGTGCCTGGAGTGTTGGGTCGGGGGCTTTCTTT

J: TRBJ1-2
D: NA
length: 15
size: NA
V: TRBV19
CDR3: CASKPEGSVNYGYTF
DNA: TGTGCCAGTAAACCAGAGGGCAGCGTAAACTATGGCTACACCTTC

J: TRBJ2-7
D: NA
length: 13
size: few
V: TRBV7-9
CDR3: CASSLRTVPEQYF
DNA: TGTGCCAGCAGCCTTAGGACAGTCCCCGAGCAGTACTTC

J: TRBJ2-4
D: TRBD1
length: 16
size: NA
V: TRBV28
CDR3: CASKTGGTAIKNIQYF
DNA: TGTGCCAGCAAAACAGGGGGCACCGCCATCAAAAACATTCAGTACTTC

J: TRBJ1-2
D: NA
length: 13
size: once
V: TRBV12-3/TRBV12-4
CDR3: CASSIAHNYGYTF
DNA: TGTGCCAGCAGTATAGCACATAACTATGGCTACACCTTC

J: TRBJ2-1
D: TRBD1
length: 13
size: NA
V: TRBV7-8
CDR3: CASSPGQLTEQFF
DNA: TGTGCCAGCAGCCCGGGACAGCTTACAGAGCAGTTCTTC

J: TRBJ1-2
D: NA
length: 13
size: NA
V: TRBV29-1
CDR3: CSVEGRRAYGYTF
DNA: TGCAGCGTTGAGGGCAGGAGGGCTTATGGCTACACCTTC

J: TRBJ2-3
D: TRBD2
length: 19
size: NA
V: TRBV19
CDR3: CASRPLPGRGTSGGDTQYF
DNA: TGTGCCAGTAGGCCCCTTCCGGGACGGGGGACTAGCGGGGGAGATACGCAGTATTTT

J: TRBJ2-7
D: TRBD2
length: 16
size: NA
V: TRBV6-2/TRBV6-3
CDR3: CASSYVSGGLSYEQYF
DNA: TGTGCCAGCAGTTACGTGTCGGGGGGGCTCTCCTACGAGCAGTACTTC

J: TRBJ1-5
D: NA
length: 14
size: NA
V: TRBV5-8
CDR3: CASSPRDIDQPQHF
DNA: TGTGCCAGCAGCCCCCGGGACATTGATCAGCCCCAGCATTTT

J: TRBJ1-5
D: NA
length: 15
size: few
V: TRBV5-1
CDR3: CASSLSPGGDQPQHF
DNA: TGCGCCAGCAGCTTGAGCCCGGGAGGCGATCAGCCCCAGCATTTT

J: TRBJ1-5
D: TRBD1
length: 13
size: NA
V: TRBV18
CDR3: CASSPQGEQPQHF
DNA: TGTGCCAGCTCACCTCAGGGGGAACAGCCCCAGCATTTT

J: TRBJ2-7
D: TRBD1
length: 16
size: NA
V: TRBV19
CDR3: CASSMGKRGQGYPQYF
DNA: TGTGCCAGTAGTATGGGGAAGCGCGGACAGGGATATCCGCAGTACTTC

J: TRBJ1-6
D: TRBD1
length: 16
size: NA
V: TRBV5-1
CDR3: CASSPGQGEINSPLHF
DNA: TGCGCCAGCAGCCCGGGACAGGGGGAAATAAATTCACCCCTCCACTTT

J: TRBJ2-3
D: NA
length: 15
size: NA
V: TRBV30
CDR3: CAWSVAGALTDTQYF
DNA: TGTGCCTGGAGTGTAGCAGGGGCGCTCACAGATACGCAGTATTTT

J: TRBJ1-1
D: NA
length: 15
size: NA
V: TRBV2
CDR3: CASRRRQEMNTEAFF
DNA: TGTGCCAGCAGACGTAGACAGGAGATGAACACTGAAGCTTTCTTT

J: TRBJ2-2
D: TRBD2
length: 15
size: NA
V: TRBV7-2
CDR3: CASGLAGVGTGELFF
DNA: TGTGCCAGCGGACTAGCGGGGGTAGGCACCGGGGAGCTGTTTTTT

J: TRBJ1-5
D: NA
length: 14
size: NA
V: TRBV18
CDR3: CASSPGRSGQPQHF
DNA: TGTGCCAGCTCACCAGGGAGGAGCGGTCAGCCCCAGCATTTT

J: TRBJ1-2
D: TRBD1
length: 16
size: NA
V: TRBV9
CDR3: CASSGAGQGGPYGYTF
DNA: TGTGCCAGCAGCGGAGCCGGACAGGGGGGACCCTATGGCTACACCTTC

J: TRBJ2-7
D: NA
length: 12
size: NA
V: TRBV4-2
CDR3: CASSQERDEQYF
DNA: TGTGCCAGCAGCCAAGAAAGAGACGAGCAGTACTTC

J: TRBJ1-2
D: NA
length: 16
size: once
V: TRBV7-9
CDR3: CASSSTQSGWDDGYTF
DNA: TGTGCCAGCAGCTCCACACAGTCAGGGTGGGATGATGGCTACACCTTC